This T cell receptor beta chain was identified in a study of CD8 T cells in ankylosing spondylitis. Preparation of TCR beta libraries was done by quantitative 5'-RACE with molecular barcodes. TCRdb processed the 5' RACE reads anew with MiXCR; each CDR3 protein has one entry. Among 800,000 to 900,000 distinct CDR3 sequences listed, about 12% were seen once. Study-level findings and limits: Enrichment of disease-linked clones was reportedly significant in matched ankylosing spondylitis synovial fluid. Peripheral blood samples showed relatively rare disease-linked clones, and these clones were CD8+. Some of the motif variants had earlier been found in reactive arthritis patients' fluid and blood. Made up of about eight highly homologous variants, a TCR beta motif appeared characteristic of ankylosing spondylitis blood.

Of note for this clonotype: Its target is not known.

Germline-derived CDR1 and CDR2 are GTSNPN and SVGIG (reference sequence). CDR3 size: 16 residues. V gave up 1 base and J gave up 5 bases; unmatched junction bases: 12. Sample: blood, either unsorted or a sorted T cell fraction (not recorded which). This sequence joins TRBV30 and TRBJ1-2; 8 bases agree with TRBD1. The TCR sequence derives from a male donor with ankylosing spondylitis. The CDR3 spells CAWSAYPSGTGYGYTF. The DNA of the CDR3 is TGTGCCTGGAGTGCCTATCCTAGCGGGACAGGATATGGCTACACCTTC.